This TCR beta chain was recorded in a study of response to subunit inactivated influenza vaccine. TCRdb re-called the RT-PCR reads with MiXCR, one entry per CDR3 protein. The table includes 590,000 or so distinct CDR3 sequences, less than 15% detected once. There are a few counts of this clonotype. The CDR3 is 16 amino acids. The germline V gene encodes CDR1 LGHNA and CDR2 YSLEER. V was trimmed by 5 bases and J by 6 bases, leaving 20 bases between them. The sample in question was PBMCs from blood, obtained around two weeks before vaccination. The V gene is TRBV4-3, the J gene TRBJ2-4; TRBD1 is a possible D gene (6 bases). The clonotype was recovered from a man between 50 and 59 years old who received an inactivated influenza vaccine. The CDR3 DNA reads TGCGCCAGCAGCGACCGGGACAAAGGTCCGGGAAACATTCAGTACTTC. It encodes CASSDRDKGPGNIQYF.